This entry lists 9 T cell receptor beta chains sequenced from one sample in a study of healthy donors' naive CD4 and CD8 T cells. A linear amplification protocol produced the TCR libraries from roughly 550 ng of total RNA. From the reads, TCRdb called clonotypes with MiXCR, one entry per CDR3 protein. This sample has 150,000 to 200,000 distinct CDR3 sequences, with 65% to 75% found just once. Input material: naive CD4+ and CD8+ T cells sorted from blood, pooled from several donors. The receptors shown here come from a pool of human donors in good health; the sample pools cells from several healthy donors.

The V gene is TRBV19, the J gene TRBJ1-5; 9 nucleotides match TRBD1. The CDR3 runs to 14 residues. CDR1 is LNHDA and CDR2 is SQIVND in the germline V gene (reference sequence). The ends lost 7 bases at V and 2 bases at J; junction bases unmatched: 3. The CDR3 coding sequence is TGTGCCAGTAAACGGGACAGGGGCAATCAGCCCCAGCATTTT. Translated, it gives CASKRDRGNQPQHF.

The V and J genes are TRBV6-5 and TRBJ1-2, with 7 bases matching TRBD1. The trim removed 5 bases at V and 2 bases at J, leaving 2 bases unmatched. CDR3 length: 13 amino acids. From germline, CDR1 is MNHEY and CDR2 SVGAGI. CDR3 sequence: CASSRGQNYGYTF. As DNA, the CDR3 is TGTGCCAGCAGTAGGGGACAGAACTATGGCTACACCTTC.

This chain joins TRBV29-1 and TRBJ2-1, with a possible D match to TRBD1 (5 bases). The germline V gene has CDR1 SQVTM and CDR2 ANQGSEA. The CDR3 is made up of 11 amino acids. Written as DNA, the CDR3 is TGCAGTAGTACATTGGGGCGGGAGCAGTTCTTC. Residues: CSSTLGREQFF.

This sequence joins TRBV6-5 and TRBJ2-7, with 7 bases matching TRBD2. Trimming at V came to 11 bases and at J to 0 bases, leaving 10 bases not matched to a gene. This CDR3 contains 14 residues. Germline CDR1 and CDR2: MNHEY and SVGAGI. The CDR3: CAAKIRDYSYEQYF. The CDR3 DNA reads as TGTGCCGCTAAAATCCGGGACTACTCCTACGAGCAGTACTTC.

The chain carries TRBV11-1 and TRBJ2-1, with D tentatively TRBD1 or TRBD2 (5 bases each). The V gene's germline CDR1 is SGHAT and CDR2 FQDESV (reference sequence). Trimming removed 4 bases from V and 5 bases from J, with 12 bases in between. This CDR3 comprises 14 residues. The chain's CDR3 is CASSSRGAHNEQFF. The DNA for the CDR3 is TGTGCCAGCAGCTCAAGGGGAGCCCACAATGAGCAGTTCTTC.

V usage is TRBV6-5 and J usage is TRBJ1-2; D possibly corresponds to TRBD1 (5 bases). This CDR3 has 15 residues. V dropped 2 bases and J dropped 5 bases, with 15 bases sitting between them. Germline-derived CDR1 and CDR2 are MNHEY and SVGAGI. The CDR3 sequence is CASSYIHGASYGYTF. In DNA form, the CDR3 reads TGTGCCAGCAGTTACATTCACGGGGCCTCATATGGCTACACCTTC.

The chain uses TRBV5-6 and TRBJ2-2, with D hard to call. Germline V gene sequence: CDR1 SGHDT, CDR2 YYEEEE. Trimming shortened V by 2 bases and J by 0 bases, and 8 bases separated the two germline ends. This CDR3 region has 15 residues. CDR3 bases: TGTGCCAGCAGCTTCTCCGCGGCGAACACCGGGGAGCTGTTTTTT. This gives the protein CASSFSAANTGELFF.

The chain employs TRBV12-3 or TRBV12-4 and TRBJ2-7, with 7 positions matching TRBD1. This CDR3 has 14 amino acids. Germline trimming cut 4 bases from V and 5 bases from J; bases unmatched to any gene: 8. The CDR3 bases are TGTGCCAGCAGTTGGGGCGACAGGGCCGACGAGCAGTACTTC. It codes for CASSWGDRADEQYF.

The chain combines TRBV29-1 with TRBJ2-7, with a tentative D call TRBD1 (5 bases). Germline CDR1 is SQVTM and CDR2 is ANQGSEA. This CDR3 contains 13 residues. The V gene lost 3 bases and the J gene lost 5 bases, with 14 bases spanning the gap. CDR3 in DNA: TGCAGCGTTGAGGCAGGGATGGCGGACGAGCAGTACTTC. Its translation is CSVEAGMADEQYF.